This TCR beta chain was sequenced during a study of T cell changes during pregnancy in multiple sclerosis. The CDR3 totals 14 residues. Trimming took 6 bases from V and 7 from J; bases not matched to a gene: 4. The germline V gene has CDR1 SQVTM and CDR2 ANQGSEA. Assay used: immunoSEQ multiplex PCR; TCRdb lists only in-frame clones, some missing. The repertoire has 85,000 to 100,000 clones, around 93% of them found once; the top ten carry about 0.91%. Sequences were derived from peripheral blood, sampled before pregnancy. This receptor was identified in a female donor with multiple sclerosis, enrolled in a pregnancy study. This rearrangement joins TRBV29-1 to TRBJ2-1; 15 bases fit TRBD2. CDR3 residues: CSVGLAGGGNEQFF. The CDR3 bases are TGCAGCGTGGGACTAGCGGGGGGAGGAAATGAGCAGTTCTTC.